The 31 T cell receptor beta chains listed next were all sequenced from one sample in a study of beta chain features in type 1 diabetes. The isolated RNA, all of it, was reverse transcribed, so expressed TCRB transcripts were what got sequenced. Clones were sequenced by immunoSEQ multiplex PCR, and TCRdb holds only the in-frame ones, with some missing. This table has 350,000 or so clones, 20% appearing once. Sequencing was performed on naive CD4+ T cells from blood. The receptors were sampled from a young woman in good health.

This clone was picked up a small number of times. The CDR3 DNA is TGTGCCAGCAGCGTCGGACTAGCGGGGTCGTACACCGGGGAGCTGTTTTTT. Translation gives CASSVGLAGSYTGELFF. The gene calls are TRBV9 and TRBJ2-2, with 12 bases lining up with TRBD2. V shed 2 bases and J 3 bases; nucleotides not matched to a gene: 5. The CDR3 has 17 amino acids. Germline V CDR1 and CDR2: SGDLS, YYNGEE.

This clone was seen more than once but under ten times. The junction differs from germline at one of its ends, possibly a read error. The chain joins TRBV7-2 to TRBJ2-7; D not certain. The germline CDR1 and CDR2 sequences are SGHTA and FQGNSA. The CDR3 is made up of 12 amino acids. The CDR3 DNA reads TGTGCCAGCAGCTTTGCGGCCTATGAGCAGTACTTC. Its protein is CASSFAAYEQYF.

Concerning this clone: Other nucleotide sequences in the sample specify the same CDR3. The V call is TRBV29-1, the J call TRBJ2-7; D call uncertain. V lost 6 bases and J lost 1, with 10 bases in between. The CDR3 spans 12 residues. Germline CDR1 SQVTM, CDR2 ANQGSEA. The DNA for the CDR3 is TGCAGCGTCGCTACAGCTTCCTACGAGCAGTACTTC. Encoded protein: CSVATASYEQYF.

CDR3 nucleotides: TGTGCCAGCTCACCAGAGGGTGAAGCTTTCTTT. Translating it yields CASSPEGEAFF. J is TRBJ1-1 and V is TRBV18; D is unresolved. The V end lost 2 bases, the J end lost 7 bases, and 5 bases lay between the germline ends. Per the germline V gene, CDR1 is KGHSH and CDR2 is LQKENI. CDR3 length: 11 residues.

In this sample, this clone turned up a few times. The chain uses TRBV9 and TRBJ2-7; D possibly corresponds to TRBD2 (6 bases). V gave up 5 bases and J gave up 3 bases, with 12 bases separating them. Germline loops: CDR1 SGDLS, CDR2 YYNGEE. This CDR3 spans 13 amino acids. CDR3 DNA: TGTGCCAGCAGTGGGGCGGGAAACTACGAGCAGTACTTC. It codes for CASSGAGNYEQYF.

A few counts support this clone. This sample also contains other DNA sequences that code for the same CDR3. The V and J genes are TRBV5-1 and TRBJ2-7; possible D gene TRBD1, 6 bases. Germline CDR1 SGHRS, CDR2 YFSETQ. The ends were cut back, 3 bases at V and 1 base at J, with 8 bases in the middle. The CDR3 length is 13 residues. CDR3 sequence (DNA): TGCGCCAGCAGCTCCAGGGGTTCCTACGAGCAGTACTTC. This gives the protein CASSSRGSYEQYF.

This clone has a handful of counts. The chain couples TRBV4-3 to TRBJ1-4; 7 nucleotides line up with TRBD1. Germline CDR1 LGHNA, CDR2 YSLEER. The CDR3 contains 16 residues. V was clipped by 1 base and J by 4 bases; unmatched bases: 6. The CDR3 spells CASSQGQTGFNEKLFF. The CDR3 nucleotides are TGCGCCAGCAGCCAAGGGCAGACAGGGTTTAATGAAAAACTGTTTTTT.

This clone has only a few counts. This chain connects TRBV29-1 to TRBJ1-2, with a weak D call TRBD1 (6 bases). The CDR3 extends over 10 amino acids. Germline loops: CDR1 SQVTM, CDR2 ANQGSEA. V was clipped by 7 bases and J by 3 bases, with 6 bases between them. In DNA, the CDR3 is TGCAGCGCAGGGGACTATGGCTACACCTTC. It translates to CSAGDYGYTF.

This clone came up a few times. CDR3 amino acids: CASITQTGGGGEAFF. The CDR3 DNA is TGTGCCAGCATTACTCAGACAGGGGGCGGGGGTGAAGCTTTCTTT. The chain uses TRBV2 and TRBJ1-1; 10 positions match TRBD1. J gave up 7 bases and V 7 bases, and 12 bases lay outside the gene matches. From germline, CDR1 is SNHLY and CDR2 FYNNEI. The CDR3 totals 15 residues. Based on the CDR3 plus reference TRBV2 and TRBJ1-1, the full variable domain is EPEVTQTPSHQVTQMGQEVILRCVPISNHLYFYWYRQILGQKVEFLVSFYNNEISEKSEIFDDQFSVERPDGSNFTLKIRSTKLEDSAMYFCASITQTGGGGEAFFGQGTRLTVV.

A few counts support this clone. The chain joins TRBV19 to TRBJ2-5, with 9 bases matching TRBD2. The CDR3 sequence is 14 residues long. The V gene's germline CDR1 is LNHDA and CDR2 SQIVND (reference sequence). V shed 6 bases, J shed 7 bases, and the junction held 9 bases outside the gene matches. This CDR3 reads CASRGAGGAGTQYF. DNA for the CDR3: TGTGCCAGTAGGGGAGCGGGGGGAGCCGGGACCCAGTACTTC.

This clone was found a few times. This chain connects TRBV2 to TRBJ1-4; D is unclear. V shed 7 bases and J shed 5 bases, with 14 bases lying between them. CDR1 and CDR2 (germline): SNHLY, FYNNEI. There are 14 residues in the CDR3. CDR3 protein: CASTPDSRNEKLFF. CDR3 nucleotides: TGTGCCAGCACCCCGGACTCCAGGAATGAAAAACTGTTTTTT.

The chain has TRBV10-3 and TRBJ2-7; 11 bases are shared with TRBD1. This CDR3 has 14 residues. Germline CDR1 and CDR2: ENHRY and SYGVKD. The ends lost 10 bases at V and 5 bases at J; junction bases unmatched: 10. The CDR3 region is CATNPGQGGNEQYF. Here the CDR3 DNA reads TGTGCCACCAATCCGGGACAGGGGGGCAACGAGCAGTACTTC.

This clone came up a few times. The rearrangement joins TRBV30 to TRBJ2-1; 12 bases agree with TRBD2. The CDR3 is 15 amino acids. From germline, CDR1 is GTSNPN and CDR2 SVGIG (reference sequence). Trimming took 5 bases from V and 1 from J; bases not matched to a gene: 3. CDR3 DNA sequence: TGTGCCTGGTGGACTAGCGGGACTTCCTACAATGAGCAGTTCTTC. Its translation is CAWWTSGTSYNEQFF.

The chain combines TRBV9 with TRBJ2-5; 9 nucleotides align to TRBD2. In germline, CDR1 is SGDLS, CDR2 YYNGEE. Trimming took 4 bases from V and 4 from J; bases not matched to a gene: 5. The CDR3 runs 14 residues. CDR3 bases: TGTGCCAGCAGCTTAGCGGGAGCGGTAGAGACCCAGTACTTC. Amino acid sequence: CASSLAGAVETQYF.

The chain is built from TRBV7-9 and TRBJ1-2; unclear D gene. The V and J ends lost 5 bases and 8 bases respectively, with 18 bases between them. Germline-derived CDR1 and CDR2 are SEHNR and FQNEAQ (reference sequence). The CDR3 is 14 amino acids. CDR3 amino acids: CASSIPTVLRGYTF. In nucleotides, the CDR3 is TGTGCCAGCAGCATCCCCACGGTCCTTCGAGGCTACACCTTC.

The rearrangement links TRBV4-1 to TRBJ2-4; tentative D call: TRBD2 (6 bases). The CDR3 has 18 residues. V gave up 1 base and J gave up 1 base, with 17 bases separating them. Looked up from germline, CDR1 is MGHRA and CDR2 is YSYEKL. This chain's CDR3 is CASSQGLGRGRAKNIQYF. The CDR3 nucleotides read TGCGCCAGCAGCCAAGGACTAGGGAGAGGGAGGGCCAAAAACATTCAGTACTTC.

The CDR3 nucleotides read TGTGCCAGCAGCTCCCCCCTGGGGAGGTCGTCAGATACGCAGTATTTT. Translating it yields CASSSPLGRSSDTQYF. V gene TRBV7-9 combines with J gene TRBJ2-3, with D possibly TRBD2 on 6 matching bases. The V and J ends lost 4 bases and 4 bases respectively, with 18 bases between them. Germline V gene lookup returns CDR1 SEHNR and CDR2 FQNEAQ (reference sequence). This CDR3 has 16 amino acids. Full variable domain (outside the CDR3, taken from reference TRBV7-9 and TRBJ2-3): DTGVSQNPRHKITKRGQNVTFRCDPISEHNRLYWYRQTLGQGPEFLTYFQNEAQLEKSRLLSDRFSAERPKGSFSTLEIQRTEQGDSAMYLCASSSPLGRSSDTQYFGPGTRLTVL.

The chain combines TRBV30 with TRBJ2-1, with D tentatively TRBD2 (6 bases). CDR1 is GTSNPN and CDR2 is SVGIG in the germline V gene (reference sequence). The CDR3 is 15 residues long. Deletions cut 3 bases from V and 0 bases from J, with 12 bases between. CDR3 bases: TGTGCCTGGAGGGTAGACGGGAGCTCCTACAATGAGCAGTTCTTC. This codes for CAWRVDGSSYNEQFF.

The gene calls are TRBV28 and TRBJ2-2; D unclear. Germline V gene sequence: CDR1 MDHEN, CDR2 SYDVKM. The CDR3 spans 12 residues. V dropped 5 bases and J dropped 4 bases, with 5 bases sitting between them. CDR3 in DNA: TGTGCCAGCAGTGCCGGCACCGGGGAGCTGTTTTTT. Encoded protein: CASSAGTGELFF. The complete variable domain, with remaining parts taken from reference TRBV28 and TRBJ2-2, reads DVKVTQSSRYLVKRTGEKVFLECVQDMDHENMFWYRQDPGLGLRLIYFSYDVKMKEKGDIPEGYSVSREKKERFSLILESASTNQTSMYLCASSAGTGELFFGEGSRLTVL.

This clone has a handful of counts. CDR3 nucleotides: TGTGCCAGCAGTTTATGGGGTTCGGAGGCGGATGTAAGCTCCTACAATGAGCAGTTCTTC. It specifies CASSLWGSEADVSSYNEQFF. V gene TRBV27 combines with J gene TRBJ2-1, with D possibly TRBD2 on 5 matching bases. CDR3 length: 20 residues. Germline lookup yields CDR1 MNHEY and CDR2 SMNVEV (reference sequence). Trimming removed 1 base from V and 0 bases from J, with 22 bases in between.

This clone occurred a few times. V is TRBV21-1 and J is TRBJ2-7; the table names TRBD2, a call not compared with the DNA. TRBV21-1 is noted as a pseudogene. The CDR3 is made up of 18 amino acids. CDR3 loop: CASPTSPLLAGHSYEQYF. The CDR3 region has the DNA TGTGCCAGCCCAACCTCTCCCTTACTAGCGGGCCATTCCTACGAGCAGTACTTC.

The chain is built from TRBV5-1 and TRBJ2-1; 9 bases are shared with TRBD2. This CDR3 comprises 15 residues. CDR1 and CDR2 (germline): SGHRS, YFSETQ. Unmatched junction bases numbered 8, after V lost 4 bases and J lost 6 bases. The CDR3 nucleotides are TGCGCCAGCAGCCTTAGACTAGCGGAGGTCAATGAGCAGTTCTTC. It codes for CASSLRLAEVNEQFF. The entire variable domain, with the rest obtained from reference TRBV5-1 and TRBJ2-1, is as follows: KAGVTQTPRYLIKTRGQQVTLSCSPISGHRSVSWYQQTPGQGLQFLFEYFSETQRNKGNFPGRFSGRQFSNSRSEMNVSTLELGDSALYLCASSLRLAEVNEQFFGPGTRLTVL.

The chain links TRBV19 to TRBJ1-1; D unresolved. Germline CDR1 LNHDA, CDR2 SQIVND (reference sequence). The CDR3 consists of 12 residues. Trimming took 4 bases from V and 11 from J, leaving 14 bases between them. The CDR3 bases are TGTGCCAGTAGTACGTCGATTAACAGTGCTTTCTTT. Translation gives CASSTSINSAFF.

The sample holds a few counts of this clone. The CDR3 region has the DNA TGTGCCAGCAGGGTCGTAGGGGGGAACACCGGGGAGCTGTTTTTT. Protein sequence: CASRVVGGNTGELFF. The chain couples TRBV6-1 to TRBJ2-2; D is perhaps TRBD1 (6 bases). V lost 6 bases and J 1 base, leaving 12 bases between the germline ends. The germline V gene encodes CDR1 MNHNS and CDR2 SASEGT. The CDR3 contains 15 residues.

This clone was seen a few times. The genes are TRBV7-9 and TRBJ1-4; TRBD1 is a possible D gene (6 bases). V lost 3 bases to trimming and J lost 6 bases, with 14 bases between them. Per germline, CDR1 SEHNR and CDR2 FQNEAQ (reference sequence). CDR3 length equals 15 residues. CDR3: CASSFPRGTDEKLFF. The CDR3 DNA reads as TGTGCCAGCAGCTTCCCCAGGGGAACGGATGAAAAACTGTTTTTT.

The chain recombines TRBV29-1 with TRBJ1-1; TRBD1 agrees at 7 bases. This CDR3 is built from 13 residues. Germline assignment: CDR1 SQVTM and CDR2 ANQGSEA. With 7 bases clipped from V and 1 base from J, the junction kept 6 bases outside the gene matches. In nucleotides, the CDR3 is TGCAGCGCTAGGGACAGACAGAACACTGAAGCTTTCTTT. Protein product: CSARDRQNTEAFF.

The chain recombines TRBV7-9 with TRBJ2-1, with 8 bases fitting TRBD2. The V gene end was trimmed by 4 bases and the J gene end by 3 bases; junction bases not matched to a gene: 5. Germline CDR1 and CDR2: SEHNR and FQNEAQ (reference sequence). This CDR3 comprises 15 residues. The DNA for the CDR3 is TGTGCCAGCAGCTCAAGACTAGCGAACTACAATGAGCAGTTCTTC. This gives the protein CASSSRLANYNEQFF.

This clone was detected a few times. The chain carries TRBV7-2 and TRBJ2-3; 7 nucleotides match TRBD2. After removal of 0 bases from V and 5 bases from J, the junction contained 2 bases not matched to a gene. Germline V gene sequence: CDR1 SGHTA, CDR2 FQGNSA. The CDR3 runs 14 residues. CDR3 nucleotide sequence: TGTGCCAGCAGCTTAGCGGGGGGGGAAGATACGCAGTATTTT. Amino acids: CASSLAGGEDTQYF.

The chain employs TRBV19 and TRBJ2-7; 9 bases are a match to TRBD1. Germline assignment: CDR1 LNHDA and CDR2 SQIVND (reference sequence). With V trimmed by 3 bases and J by 2 bases, 2 bases remained unmatched. The CDR3 loop spans 14 amino acids. DNA of the CDR3: TGTGCCAGTAGTATCGGGACAGGGCCCTACGAGCAGTACTTC. Translating gives CASSIGTGPYEQYF.

In this sample, this clone turned up a few times. CDR3 amino acids: CASSLGSTLTDEQFF. CDR3 DNA: TGCGCCAGCAGCTTGGGTAGCACCCTCACCGATGAGCAGTTCTTC. This rearrangement joins TRBV5-1 to TRBJ2-1; D not certain. V was shortened by 0 bases and J by 8 bases, with 15 bases between the two germline ends. This CDR3 has 15 amino acids. Looked up from germline, CDR1 is SGHRS and CDR2 is YFSETQ.

The rearrangement links TRBV7-9 to TRBJ2-5; a weak D match, TRBD2 (7 bases). The CDR3 spans 15 residues. The germline V gene has CDR1 SEHNR and CDR2 FQNEAQ (reference sequence). Trimming stripped 3 bases from V and 3 bases from J, with 14 bases between. In DNA, the CDR3 is TGTGCCAGCAGCTTGGGAGGGGGGCCAGAAGAGACCCAGTACTTC. This translates into CASSLGGGPEETQYF. Drawing the rest from reference TRBV7-9 and TRBJ2-5, the complete variable domain is DTGVSQNPRHKITKRGQNVTFRCDPISEHNRLYWYRQTLGQGPEFLTYFQNEAQLEKSRLLSDRFSAERPKGSFSTLEIQRTEQGDSAMYLCASSLGGGPEETQYFGPGTRLLVL.